This T cell receptor beta chain derives from a study of T-cell reconstitution after alpha-beta-depleted transplantation in children. Unique molecular identifiers were incorporated when the TCRbeta library was constructed. TCRdb reprocessed the PCR reads via MiXCR and lists one record per CDR3 protein. The sample shows 15,000 to 20,000 distinct CDR3 sequences, under 15% of them seen only once. Germline lookup yields CDR1 MDHEN and CDR2 SYDVKM. V was trimmed by 0 bases and J by 5 bases, leaving 7 bases between them. This CDR3 has 14 amino acids. About this clonotype itself: Antigen: not known.

Study-wide findings and caveats: Among T cells one year after transplant, newly produced cells accounted for most counts and diversity. Reports say that about two months after transplant, the alpha-beta T cells came out of several hundred graft clones that had expanded. Elevated TCRbeta diversity at day 60 was traced, in some patients, to surviving recipient T cells and thymic progenitors.

The TCR comes from a boy under three years old who had a stem cell transplant for Wiskott-Aldrich syndrome, so the T cells may come from the graft donor. The rearrangement joins TRBV28 to TRBJ1-4; D not certain. Here the sequenced sample was PBMCs, mostly from graft donor cells, taken 180 days after TCRalphabeta/CD19-depleted stem cell transplant. The CDR3 bases are TGTGCCAGCAGTTTATGGGTAGGGAATGAAAAACTGTTTTTT. It codes for CASSLWVGNEKLFF. The full variable domain, in which reference TRBV28 and TRBJ1-4 provide the parts outside the CDR3, is DVKVTQSSRYLVKRTGEKVFLECVQDMDHENMFWYRQDPGLGLRLIYFSYDVKMKEKGDIPEGYSVSREKKERFSLILESASTNQTSMYLCASSLWVGNEKLFFGSGTQLSVL.